The clone carrying this TCR beta chain came up a few times. The data are from a study of blood T cell repertoires in COVID-19. About the research overall: Sites across the United States, Italy and Spain contributed samples from acute and convalescent COVID-19. Sources were T cells, B-cell-depleted T cells, or PBMCs; the material itself was cDNA or gDNA.

In the original processing: Amplifying reference gene primers gave estimates of nucleated cell counts. Profiled with immunoSEQ multiplex PCR; TCRdb holds only in-frame clones, not every one. The V and J calls and clone size were taken over from that table, and D and trimming were inferred from the DNA. The data contain around 130,000 clones, roughly 80% of them singletons. Trimming took off 1 base at V and 7 bases at J, with 20 bases between the two ends. The CDR3 consists of 17 residues. CDR1 is LGHNA, CDR2 YNFKEQ, per germline. V is TRBV4-2 and J is TRBJ1-5; D unclear. This clonotype originated in a man between 60 and 75 years old with acute or convalescent COVID-19. Sample: peripheral blood. CDR3 residues: CASSQALTAREEQPQHF. The CDR3 region has the DNA TGTGCCAGCAGCCAAGCACTAACGGCCCGGGAAGAACAGCCCCAGCATTTT.